This T cell receptor (beta chain) derives from a study of T cell responses to AZD1222 COVID-19 vaccine. The wider study: Pooling of second doses given at about 4 or about 12 weeks was done.

General observations from the study: Targets within unmutated variant regions were reportedly found for nearly half of spike-specific TCRs.

This clone was counted between two and nine times. Its specificity is not known. The germline V gene encodes CDR1 SGDLS and CDR2 YYNGEE. CDR3 length: 15 residues. The trim removed 0 bases at V and 5 bases at J, leaving 1 base unmatched. Sequencing used immunoSEQ multiplex PCR; TCRdb keeps in-frame clones, though not all of them. Of around 160,000 clones listed, roughly 91% are singletons. Here the sequenced sample was peripheral blood, taken on day 0 of AZD1222 vaccination. This receptor was identified in an adult in good health. The chain couples TRBV9 to TRBJ2-2; TRBD2 matches at 10 bases. The CDR3 DNA is TGTGCCAGCAGCGTAGCACTAGCGGGAACCGGGGAGCTGTTTTTT. Amino acids: CASSVALAGTGELFF.